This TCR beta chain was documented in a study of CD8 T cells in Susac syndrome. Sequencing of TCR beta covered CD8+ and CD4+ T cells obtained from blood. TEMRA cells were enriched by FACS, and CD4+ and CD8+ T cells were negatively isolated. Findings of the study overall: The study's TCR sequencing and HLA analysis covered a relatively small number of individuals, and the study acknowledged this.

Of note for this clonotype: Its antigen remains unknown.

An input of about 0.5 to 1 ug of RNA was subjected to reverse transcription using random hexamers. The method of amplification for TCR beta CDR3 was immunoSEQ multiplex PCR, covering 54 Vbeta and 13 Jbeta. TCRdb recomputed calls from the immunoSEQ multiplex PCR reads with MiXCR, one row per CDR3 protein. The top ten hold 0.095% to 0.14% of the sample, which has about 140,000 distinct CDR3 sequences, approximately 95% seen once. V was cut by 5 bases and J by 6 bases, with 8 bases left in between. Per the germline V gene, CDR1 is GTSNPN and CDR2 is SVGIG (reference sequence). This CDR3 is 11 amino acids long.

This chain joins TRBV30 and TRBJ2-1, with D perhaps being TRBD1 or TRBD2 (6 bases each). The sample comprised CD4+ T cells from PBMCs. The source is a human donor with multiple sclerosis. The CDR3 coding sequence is TGTGCCTGGGAGGGGGGCAATGAGCAGTTCTTC. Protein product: CAWEGGNEQFF.